This record concerns one TCR beta chain sequence. The sample belongs to a study of T-cell reconstitution after alpha-beta-depleted transplantation in children. The TCRbeta library incorporated unique molecular identifiers. In TCRdb, the PCR reads were re-called with MiXCR into one record per CDR3 protein. The profile shows a few hundred thousand distinct CDR3 sequences, roughly 20% of them singletons. The sequence was collected from a human donor who donated a stem cell graft to a child with acute myeloid leukemia. Sequencing used PBMCs from the stem cell graft donor, obtained from the stem cell graft.

The CDR3 spells CASSLWSRSSYEQYF. The CDR3, as DNA: TGCGCCAGCAGCTTGTGGTCACGGAGCTCCTACGAGCAGTACTTC. V and J are TRBV5-1 and TRBJ2-7; D uncertain. CDR1 is SGHRS, CDR2 YFSETQ, per germline. CDR3 length equals 15 residues. V was cut by 1 base and J by 0 bases, with 11 bases left in between.